Shown below are 6 T cell receptor beta chains from a single sample sequenced in a study of shared clonotypes between healthy human individuals. Measured with immunoSEQ multiplex PCR; TCRdb has only the in-frame clones, and not every one. The sample yields roughly 640,000 clones, about 74% seen once. Input material: memory CD4+ T cells sorted from blood. Subset indicated: CD45RA-negative fraction. These receptors came from a woman aged 30 to 39 in good health.

This clone is a singleton in its sample. The gene calls are TRBV7-8 and TRBJ2-7, with 10 bases identical to TRBD2. Per germline, CDR1 SGHVS and CDR2 FQNEAQ. The CDR3 sequence is 13 residues long. The ends lost 8 bases at V and 7 bases at J; junction bases unmatched: 8. CDR3 nucleotides: TGTGCCAGCGGGCTAGCGGGAGAGGGTGAGCAGTACTTC. This codes for CASGLAGEGEQYF.

V is TRBV5-4 and J is TRBJ2-1, with a possible D match to TRBD1 (5 bases). Between the trimmed V and J ends, which lost 4 bases and 1 base, there was a span of 12 bases. Germline V gene data show CDR1 as SGHNT and CDR2 as YYREEE (reference sequence). The CDR3 has 15 amino acids. As DNA, the CDR3 is TGTGCCAGCAGCCACGTCACAGGTTCCTACAATGAGCAGTTCTTC. Protein sequence: CASSHVTGSYNEQFF. Combining the CDR3 with reference TRBV5-4 and TRBJ2-1 gives the whole variable domain ETGVTQSPTHLIKTRGQQVTLRCSSQSGHNTVSWYQQALGQGPQFIFQYYREEENGRGNFPPRFSGLQFPNYSSELNVNALELDDSALYLCASSHVTGSYNEQFFGPGTRLTVL.

The chain is built from TRBV11-2 and TRBJ1-3; D uncertain. Between the trimmed V and J ends, which lost 7 bases and 2 bases, there was a span of 9 bases. The CDR3 extends over 13 amino acids. Germline CDR1 reads SGHAT; CDR2 reads FQNNGV. The CDR3 spells CASTQPTGNTIYF. Here the CDR3 DNA reads TGTGCCAGCACCCAGCCCACTGGAAACACCATATATTTT. Full variable domain (missing parts from reference TRBV11-2 and TRBJ1-3): EAGVAQSPRYKIIEKRQSVAFWCNPISGHATLYWYQQILGQGPKLLIQFQNNGVVDDSQLPKDRFSAERLKGVDSTLKIQPAKLEDSAVYLCASTQPTGNTIYFGEGSWLTVV.

The table lists this clone with a few counts. The chain uses TRBV15 and TRBJ2-1; 13 bases map to TRBD2. Trimming removed 0 bases from V and 5 bases from J; junction bases left unmatched: 10. The CDR3 is 19 residues long. Germline CDR1 LNHNV, CDR2 YYDKDF (reference sequence). CDR3 DNA: TGTGCCACCAGCAGAGAACAGGGGGGACTAGCGGGGCTTAACAATGAGCAGTTCTTC. Protein: CATSREQGGLAGLNNEQFF.

This chain joins TRBV7-6 and TRBJ1-5; tentatively, D is TRBD1 (5 bases). V lost 5 bases and J lost 0, with 17 bases in between. Germline V gene sequence: CDR1 SGHVS, CDR2 FNYEAQ. This CDR3 has 17 amino acids. CDR3 amino acids: CASSARGGEDSNQPQHF. Written as DNA, the CDR3 is TGTGCCAGCAGCGCACGTGGGGGAGAAGATAGCAATCAGCCCCAGCATTTT.

The rearrangement joins TRBV6-1 to TRBJ1-3, with no clear D. V shed 8 bases and J shed 0 bases, with 11 bases lying between them. From germline, CDR1 is MNHNS and CDR2 SASEGT. CDR3 length: 14 residues. DNA for the CDR3: TGTGCCAGCTTGGACGGGAGCTCTGGAAACACCATATATTTT. The encoded protein is CASLDGSSGNTIYF.